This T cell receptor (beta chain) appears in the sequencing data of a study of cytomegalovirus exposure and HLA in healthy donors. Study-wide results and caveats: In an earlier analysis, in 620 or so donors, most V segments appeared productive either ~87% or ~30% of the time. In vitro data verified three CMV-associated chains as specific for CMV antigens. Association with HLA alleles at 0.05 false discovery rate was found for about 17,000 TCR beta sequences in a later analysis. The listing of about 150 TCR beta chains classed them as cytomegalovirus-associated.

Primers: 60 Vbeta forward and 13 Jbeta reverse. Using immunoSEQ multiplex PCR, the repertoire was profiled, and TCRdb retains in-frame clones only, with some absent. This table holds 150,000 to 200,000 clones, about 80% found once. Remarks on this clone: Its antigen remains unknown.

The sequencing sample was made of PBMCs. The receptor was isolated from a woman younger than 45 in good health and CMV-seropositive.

The CDR3 is CASSQGFPYGYTF. CDR3 DNA: TGTGCCAGCAGCCAGGGATTTCCCTATGGCTACACCTTC. V is TRBV5-4 and J is TRBJ1-2, with D maybe TRBD1 (5 bases). Germline V lookup: CDR1 SGHNT, CDR2 YYREEE (reference sequence). There are 13 residues in the CDR3. With 4 bases removed from V and 4 bases from J, the gap between germline ends came to 11 bases.